This T cell receptor beta chain was captured by sequencing in a study of blood T cell repertoires in COVID-19. Overall study context: PBMCs, B-cell-depleted T cells, or T cells provided the cDNA or gDNA that made up the material.

Original analysis: Cell counts per sample came from amplifying reference gene primers. The protocol was immunoSEQ multiplex PCR, while the TCRdb copy is restricted to in-frame clones and leaves out a portion. V and J calls and clone size are given by that table; D and trimming were obtained from the DNA. Among around 170,000 clones listed, 84% were seen once. Enrollees, roughly 18 to 95 years old, lived in about two dozen US areas. Cohort 3 donors were reported recovered after two negative PCRs, clearance, or symptom resolution. With 5 bases clipped from V and 1 base from J, the junction kept 11 bases outside the gene matches. This CDR3 region has 16 residues. The germline gives CDR1 WNHNN, CDR2 SYGVQD (reference sequence).

This sequence originates from a man in his fifties who had recovered from COVID-19. The gene calls are TRBV10-1 and TRBJ2-7; 7 nucleotides match TRBD1. Sequencing was performed on PBMCs or T cells enriched from blood (not recorded which). The CDR3 protein is CASSSVVYRGSYEQYF. DNA of the CDR3: TGCGCCAGCAGTTCAGTAGTTTACAGGGGTTCCTACGAGCAGTACTTC.